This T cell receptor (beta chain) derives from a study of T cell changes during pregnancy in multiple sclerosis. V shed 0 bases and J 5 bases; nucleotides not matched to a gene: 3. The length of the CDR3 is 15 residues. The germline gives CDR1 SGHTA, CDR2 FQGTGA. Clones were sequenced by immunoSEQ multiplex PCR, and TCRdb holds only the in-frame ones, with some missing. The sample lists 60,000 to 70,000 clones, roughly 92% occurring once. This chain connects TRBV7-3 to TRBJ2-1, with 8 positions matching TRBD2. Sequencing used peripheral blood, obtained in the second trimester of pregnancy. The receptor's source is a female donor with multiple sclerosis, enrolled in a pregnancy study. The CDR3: CASSLTVAGNNEQFF. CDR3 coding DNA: TGTGCCAGCAGCTTAACGGTAGCGGGGAACAATGAGCAGTTCTTC.